These 8 T cell receptor beta chains originate from one sample sequenced in a study of T cell responses to AZD1222 COVID-19 vaccine. Using immunoSEQ multiplex PCR, the repertoire was profiled, and TCRdb retains in-frame clones only, with some absent. This table has 99,000 or so clones, 88% appearing once. Sequenced here: peripheral blood, sampled on day 0 of AZD1222 vaccination. The receptors derive from an adult in good health.

V and J are TRBV28 and TRBJ2-5, with D possibly matching TRBD2 (5 bases). Trimming removed 2 bases from V and 4 bases from J, with 11 bases in between. The CDR3 is 14 amino acids. Looked up from germline, CDR1 is MDHEN and CDR2 is SYDVKM. CDR3 DNA sequence: TGTGCCAGCAGTTTAGAGGGATTGCGAGAGACCCAGTACTTC. This gives the protein CASSLEGLRETQYF.

The CDR3 nucleotides are TGTGCCAGCTCACGCGACAGGAACTACGAGCAGTACTTC. Translating gives CASSRDRNYEQYF. The chain has TRBV18 and TRBJ2-7, with a possible D match to TRBD1 (6 bases). The CDR3 extends over 13 amino acids. Trimming stripped 4 bases from V and 3 bases from J, with 10 bases between. Germline CDR1 is KGHSH and CDR2 is LQKENI.

The V gene is TRBV9, the J gene TRBJ1-3, with D possibly matching TRBD1 (6 bases). Between the trimmed V and J ends, which lost 4 bases and 4 bases, there was a span of 15 bases. The CDR3 is 15 residues long. Germline CDR1 SGDLS, CDR2 YYNGEE. CDR3 amino acids: CASSPLGGNGNTIYF. The CDR3 coding sequence is TGTGCCAGCAGCCCCCTCGGGGGCAACGGAAACACCATATATTTT.

In its sample, this clone was seen a few times. CDR3 region: CASSITGDGNTIYF. CDR3 nucleotides: TGTGCCAGTAGTATTACGGGGGATGGAAACACCATATATTTT. The V call is TRBV19, the J call TRBJ1-3; D is possibly TRBD1 (5 bases). The CDR3 contains 14 residues. With 3 bases removed from V and 3 bases from J, the gap between germline ends came to 9 bases. CDR1 is LNHDA and CDR2 is SQIVND in the germline V gene (reference sequence).

About this clone: One end of the junction is discordant with germline, which a read error may explain. The genes are TRBV27 and TRBJ2-7, with D unresolved. The germline V gene has CDR1 MNHEY and CDR2 SMNVEV (reference sequence). The CDR3 totals 14 residues. The CDR3 coding sequence is TGTGCCAGCATTTTAAGTGATATCTCCTACGAGCAGTACTTC. It specifies CASILSDISYEQYF.

V gene TRBV6-5 combines with J gene TRBJ1-1; D call uncertain. CDR3 length: 16 residues. V lost 0 bases and J lost 1, with 12 bases in between. Germline CDR1 reads MNHEY; CDR2 reads SVGAGI. CDR3 sequence reads: CASSYSFAARNTEAFF. The CDR3 DNA reads as TGTGCCAGCAGTTACTCTTTCGCAGCAAGGAACACTGAAGCTTTCTTT.

The chain combines TRBV12-3 or TRBV12-4 with TRBJ2-3, with 7 bases aligning to TRBD1. The trim removed 6 bases at V and 5 bases at J, leaving 2 bases unmatched. This CDR3 is 12 amino acids long. CDR3: CASSPGGDTQYF. The CDR3 DNA reads TGTGCCAGCAGCCCAGGGGGAGATACGCAGTATTTT.

The J gene is TRBJ1-6, the V gene TRBV20-1; D ambiguous. Trimming took 3 bases from V and 7 from J, leaving 7 bases between them. The CDR3 runs 12 residues. The germline V gene encodes CDR1 DFQATT and CDR2 SNEGSKA (reference sequence). The CDR3 DNA reads as TGCAGTGCTAGTTTCGGGAATTCACCCCTCCACTTT. It encodes CSASFGNSPLHF.